The next 5 T cell receptor beta chains were all read from a single sample in a study of T-cell memory formation after mild COVID-19. TCRdb recomputed calls from the 5' RACE reads with MiXCR, one row per CDR3 protein. Seen here are 270,000 or so distinct CDR3 sequences, around 17% observed once, and the top ten hold about 23%. The material sequenced was PBMCs or a T cell subset sorted from them (not recorded which). The receptors stem from a man in his late teens or twenties who had mild COVID-19 (a few samples of this study predate the infection). Cell type and time point are not known.

The sample holds many counts of this clonotype. The chain recombines TRBV27 with TRBJ1-4; D ambiguous. Germline values: CDR1 MNHEY, CDR2 SMNVEV (reference sequence). V was trimmed by 3 bases and J by 5 bases, leaving 13 bases between them. The CDR3 loop spans 15 amino acids. DNA for the CDR3: TGTGCCAGCAGTTTCATGCCAGACCGAAATGAAAAACTGTTTTTT. Translating gives CASSFMPDRNEKLFF.

There are a few counts of this clonotype. The chain has TRBV12-3 or TRBV12-4 and TRBJ2-1; TRBD2 matches 10 bases. The V and J ends lost 6 bases and 6 bases, in that order; junction bases with no gene match: 8. The CDR3 totals 15 residues. The CDR3 DNA follows: TGTGCCAGCAGCCAAGCGGGGGGGACACCCAATGAGCAGTTCTTC. Its protein is CASSQAGGTPNEQFF.

The CDR3 here is CASSLDHSGLNEKLFF. CDR3 coding DNA: TGTGCCAGCAGCTTGGACCACTCGGGATTGAATGAAAAACTGTTTTTT. V gene TRBV7-6 combines with J gene TRBJ1-4; D call uncertain. There are 16 residues in the CDR3. Germline V gives CDR1 SGHVS, CDR2 FNYEAQ. Trimming left V 3 bases short and J 5 bases short, with 16 bases between.

This clonotype has just a few counts. The V call is TRBV19, the J call TRBJ1-5; maybe TRBD1 (5 bases). Germline-derived CDR1 and CDR2 are LNHDA and SQIVND (reference sequence). This CDR3 region has 13 residues. Trimming removed 3 bases from V and 5 bases from J, with 8 bases in between. Here the CDR3 reads CASSMVGDQPQHF. CDR3 DNA: TGTGCCAGTAGTATGGTAGGGGATCAGCCCCAGCATTTT.

The rearrangement joins TRBV2 to TRBJ2-4, with D maybe TRBD1 (6 bases). The CDR3 runs to 14 residues. Germline assignment: CDR1 SNHLY and CDR2 FYNNEI. The V gene lost 8 bases and the J gene lost 6 bases, with 17 bases spanning the gap. The CDR3 nucleotides read TGTGCCAGCCGTCGGGACACGGTGATAAACATTCAGTACTTC. Translation: CASRRDTVINIQYF. Based on the CDR3 plus reference TRBV2 and TRBJ2-4, the full variable domain is EPEVTQTPSHQVTQMGQEVILRCVPISNHLYFYWYRQILGQKVEFLVSFYNNEISEKSEIFDDQFSVERPDGSNFTLKIRSTKLEDSAMYFCASRRDTVINIQYFGAGTRLSVL.